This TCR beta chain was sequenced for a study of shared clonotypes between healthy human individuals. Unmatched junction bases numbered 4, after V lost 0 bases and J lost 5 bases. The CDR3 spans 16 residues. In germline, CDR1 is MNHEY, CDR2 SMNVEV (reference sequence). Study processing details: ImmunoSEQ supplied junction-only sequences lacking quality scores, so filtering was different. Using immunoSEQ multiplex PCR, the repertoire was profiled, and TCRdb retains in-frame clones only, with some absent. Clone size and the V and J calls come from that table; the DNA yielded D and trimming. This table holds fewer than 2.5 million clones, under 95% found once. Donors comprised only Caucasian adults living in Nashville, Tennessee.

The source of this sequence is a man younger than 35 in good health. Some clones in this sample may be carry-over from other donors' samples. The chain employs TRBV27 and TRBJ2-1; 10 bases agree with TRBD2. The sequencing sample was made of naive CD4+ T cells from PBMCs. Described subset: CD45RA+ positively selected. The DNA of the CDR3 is TGTGCCAGCAGTTTATCGCCTAGCGGGGGACACAATGAGCAGTTCTTC. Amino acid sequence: CASSLSPSGGHNEQFF.